The entry below describes one T cell receptor (beta chain). Antigen: not known. This specimen comes from a study of T cell responses to AZD1222 COVID-19 vaccine. General study findings and limits: Donors, mostly white British, included more females; clonal diversity was possibly underestimated.

Assay: immunoSEQ multiplex PCR; the TCRdb copy retains only in-frame clones and omits some. The sample carries 150,000 or so clones, 91% recorded once. This TCR came from an adult who received the AZD1222 COVID-19 vaccine. The sequenced sample was peripheral blood, obtained 28 days after the second AZD1222 dose.

The CDR3 spells CASSVVGVGNEQFF. CDR3 sequence (DNA): TGTGCCAGCAGCGTAGTAGGGGTGGGCAATGAGCAGTTCTTC. This chain connects TRBV9 to TRBJ2-1; tentatively, D is TRBD1 (5 bases). CDR3 length equals 14 residues. V was cut by 0 bases and J by 6 bases, with 10 bases left in between. Germline assignment: CDR1 SGDLS and CDR2 YYNGEE.